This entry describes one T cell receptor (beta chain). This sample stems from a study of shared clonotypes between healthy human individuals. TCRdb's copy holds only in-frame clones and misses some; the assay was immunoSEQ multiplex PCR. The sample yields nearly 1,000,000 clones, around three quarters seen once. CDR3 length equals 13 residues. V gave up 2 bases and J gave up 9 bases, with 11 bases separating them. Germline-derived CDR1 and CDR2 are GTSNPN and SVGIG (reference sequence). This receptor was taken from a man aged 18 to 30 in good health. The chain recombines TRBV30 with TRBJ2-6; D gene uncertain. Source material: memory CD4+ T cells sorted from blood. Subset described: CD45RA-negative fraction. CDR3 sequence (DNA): TGTGCCTGGAGTAGAAGGGCAGGCAACGTCCTGACTTTC. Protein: CAWSRRAGNVLTF.